This TCR beta chain was found in a study of long-term antiretroviral therapy in people with HIV. Study results and caveats: ART adherence, viral resistance and therapy changes went unrecorded.

With regard to this clone: Antigen unknown.

The immunoSEQ assay was v3.0, run at survey level. Only in-frame clones appear in the TCRdb table, and some are missing; sequencing was by immunoSEQ multiplex PCR. This sample carries about 16,000 clones, 77% of them seen once, and the ten largest clones take over 20%. PBMC samples from each donor numbered at least one pre-ART and at least two post-ART. Participants with HIV, all of them, were treated in the United States. CDR3 length: 15 amino acids. Sequenced here: unsorted PBMCs, sampled 2.1 years after starting antiretroviral therapy. This receptor was identified in a man aged 35-49 years with HIV. This rearrangement joins TRBV21-1 to TRBJ1-1; the D call of TRBD1 is as the table states it, not checked on the DNA. TRBV21-1 is a pseudogene segment. The CDR3 loop is CASSKAKGANTEAFF. The CDR3 nucleotides read TGTGCCAGCAGCAAAGCAAAGGGGGCGAACACTGAAGCTTTCTTT.